A selection of T cell receptor beta chains follows, all from one sample in a study of shared clonotypes between healthy human individuals. Assay used: immunoSEQ multiplex PCR; TCRdb lists only in-frame clones, some missing. The sample includes some 350,000 clones, around 74% of them seen just once. Sequencing was done on a sample of memory CD4+ T cells sorted from blood. The receptor set was obtained from a young man in good health. Each CDR3 is given with its conserved first and last residue. A D gene is named only where the DNA matches it firmly. Size values are once, few and many counts, or a class for expanded clones, and some rows have none.

TRBJ2-1 . TRBD1 TRBV5-1 TGCGCCAGCAGACGGACAGGGGGCTTTAATTACAATGAGCAGTTCTTC CASRRTGGFNYNEQFF
TRBJ1-5 . . TRBV7-9 TGTGCCAGCAGTAACGGGAGGACGGGGAATCAGCCCCAGCATTTT CASSNGRTGNQPQHF
TRBJ2-5 . . TRBV2 TGTGCCACAAGGACAGAGCCCAAGCAGACCCAGTACTTC CATRTEPKQTQYF
TRBJ2-3 many . TRBV5-4 TGTGCCAGCAGCTTTGGTGATTCGGCAGATACGCAGTATTTT CASSFGDSADTQYF
TRBJ2-7 . . TRBV6-1 TGTGCCAGCAGTCAATTGGACGCGCCCTACGAGCAGTACTTC CASSQLDAPYEQYF
TRBJ1-6 . . TRBV13 TGTGCCAGCAGCCTAGGATGGAGGCACGGGTATAATTCACCCCTCCACTTT CASSLGWRHGYNSPLHF
TRBJ2-5 . . TRBV25-1 TGTGCCAGCAGTGAATCCGGCAACCAAGAGACCCAGTACTTC CASSESGNQETQYF
TRBJ1-2 few . TRBV5-5 TGTGCCAGCAGCCAGGACACCTATGGCTACACCTTC CASSQDTYGYTF
TRBJ2-1 . TRBD2 TRBV7-9 TGTGCCAGCATCAGGACGGGGGGGTCGAATGAGCAGTTCTTC CASIRTGGSNEQFF
TRBJ2-1 . TRBD2 TRBV19 TGTGCCAGTAACGGACTAGCGGGAGTATATGAGCAGTTCTTC CASNGLAGVYEQFF
TRBJ2-3 . . TRBV11-3 TGTGCCAGCATCCCCAGGGGCAATTGCACAGATACGCAGTATTTT CASIPRGNCTDTQYF
TRBJ2-7 . TRBD2 TRBV7-2 TGTGCCAGCAGCTTAGAACTAGCGTCCTACTACGAGCAGTACTTC CASSLELASYYEQYF
TRBJ2-3 once . TRBV30 TGTGCCTGGAGCGGCACTCTAACAGATACGCAGTATTTT CAWSGTLTDTQYF
TRBJ2-2 . . TRBV4-1 TGCGCCAGCAGCCAAGTCATTGTCACCGGGGAGCTGTTTTTT CASSQVIVTGELFF
TRBJ2-7 . . TRBV18 TGTGCCAGCTCACGTCGTTCCGGACAGACCTACGAGCAGTACTTC CASSRRSGQTYEQYF
TRBJ2-7 . . TRBV5-6 TGTGCCAGCAGCTTTAGGAGTCCAGGGATCAACGAGCAGTACTTC CASSFRSPGINEQYF
TRBJ2-7 . TRBD1 TRBV7-8 TGTGCCAGCAGCCGACCGACAGGGCGAGCCTCCTACGAGCAGTACTTC CASSRPTGRASYEQYF
TRBJ1-1 . TRBD1 TRBV10-1 TGCGCCAGCAAGGGACAGCATAACACTGAAGCTTTCTTT CASKGQHNTEAFF
TRBJ2-7 few . TRBV9 TGTGCCAGCAGCGTAGGAGTGGGAACCTCCTACGAGCAGTACTTC CASSVGVGTSYEQYF
TRBJ2-2 . . TRBV7-9 TGTGCCAGCAGCTTCCAAACCGGACATCTGCCTCCCGGGGAGCTGTTTTTT CASSFQTGHLPPGELFF
TRBJ2-3 . TRBD2 TRBV5-1 TGCGCCAGCAGCTTGGATCCTAGCGGGGGAGGGACAGATACGCAGTATTTT CASSLDPSGGGTDTQYF
TRBJ2-4 . . TRBV11-2 TGTGCCAGCAGCTTAGTTGGTCAAAAAAACATTCAGTACTTC CASSLVGQKNIQYF
TRBJ2-2 . TRBD2 TRBV19 TGTGCCAGTTCCACTAGCGGGAGTGACACCGGGGAGCTGTTTTTT CASSTSGSDTGELFF
TRBJ2-2 . TRBD1 TRBV10-3 TGTGCCATCCACTCGGGACAGGGGAACACCGGGGAGCTGTTTTTT CAIHSGQGNTGELFF
TRBJ2-3 . TRBD2 TRBV5-1 TGCGCCAGCAGCCCCCTAGCGGGAAAGGGAGATACGCAGTATTTT CASSPLAGKGDTQYF
TRBJ2-7 . . TRBV5-1 TGCGCCAGCAGCAGGGACACAACCTACGAGCAGTACTTC CASSRDTTYEQYF
TRBJ2-7 . . TRBV7-2 TGTGCCAGCAGCTTAGGCGGTGGGGGAAAGGAGCAGTACTTC CASSLGGGGKEQYF
TRBJ2-2 . TRBD1 TRBV19 TGTGCCAGTAGTATCCTTGACAGGGGTACCACCGGGGAGCTGTTTTTT CASSILDRGTTGELFF